The rows below give T cell receptor beta chains drawn from one sample of a study of blood T cell repertoires in COVID-19. Produced via immunoSEQ multiplex PCR; TCRdb's table is partial and in-frame only. The table lists about 140,000 clones, around 90% of them singletons. Sequenced material: peripheral blood. The receptor source for this set is a woman aged 45-60 years with acute or convalescent COVID-19. The conserved cysteine and the conserved F or W are not part of the CDR3 here. Fields, in order: V gene, clone size, J gene, CDR3 protein. Some rows have no size entry. The others give once, few or many, or a class for an expanded clone.

>TRBV28|.|TRBJ1-4
ASSSPSTGAVEKLF
>TRBV30|.|TRBJ1-3
AWKGEGPLNTIY
>TRBV7-3|.|TRBJ2-1
ASSLGDRAYNEQF
>TRBV6-5|.|TRBJ1-3
ASSYSGGAGNTIY
>TRBV19|.|TRBJ2-5
ASSIRAGQETQY
>TRBV6-5|once|TRBJ1-6
ASSYYPLSDNSPLH
>TRBV5-4|.|TRBJ2-7
ASSLGVGPFEQY
>TRBV27|.|TRBJ1-2
ASSLYGTPGYT
>TRBV5-6|once|TRBJ1-1
ASSLAIEIWGRGTEAF
>TRBV9|.|TRBJ2-3
ASSVGSGAVLGTDTQY
>TRBV5-1|.|TRBJ1-3
ASSPGPEGTIY
>TRBV5-1|.|TRBJ1-1
ASKDGTLNTEAF
>TRBV7-8|.|TRBJ2-1
ASSLITSGVTYNEQF
>TRBV30|.|TRBJ1-2
AWSRGSGDGYT
>TRBV20-1|.|TRBJ1-5
SASLSGNQPQH
>TRBV6-6|once|TRBJ1-1
ASSQGSRSEAF
>TRBV30|.|TRBJ1-4
AWSVGGWSNEKLF
>TRBV4-2|.|TRBJ2-7
ASSQVLVAGGVYEQY
>TRBV12-3/TRBV12-4|.|TRBJ2-7
ASSRGYEQY
>TRBV7-3|.|TRBJ1-2
ASSPGTGGWDGYT
>TRBV3-1/TRBV3-2|.|TRBJ1-3
ASSQGQGATGNTIY
>TRBV12-3/TRBV12-4|.|TRBJ2-7
ASSKLAGYEQY
>TRBV30|.|TRBJ1-2
AWSVLGANYGYT
>TRBV6-6|.|TRBJ1-1
ASSLTGLNTEAF
>TRBV27|.|TRBJ1-5
ASRWDFNQPQH
>TRBV7-9|.|TRBJ2-2
ASRRENTGELF
>TRBV11-2|.|TRBJ2-1
ASSSTSGSYNEQF
>TRBV3-1/TRBV3-2|.|TRBJ1-2
ASTTTGHGYT
>TRBV10-3|.|TRBJ1-5
ATGNQPQH
>TRBV3-1/TRBV3-2|.|TRBJ1-2
ASSQDPGQPNYGYT
>TRBV3-1/TRBV3-2|.|TRBJ1-2
ASSQAGDYGYT
>TRBV7-3|.|TRBJ2-3
ASSPRGAGTDTQY
>TRBV5-6|few|TRBJ1-4
ASSPSLHGNEKLF
>TRBV2|.|TRBJ2-1
ASSPSQANSYNEQF
>TRBV18|.|TRBJ1-1
ASSPDFTGFNEAF
>TRBV5-1|.|TRBJ2-7
ASSLYGVGDEQY
>TRBV6-5|.|TRBJ1-6
AIRTGVNSPLH